Listed here are 31 T cell receptor beta chains from one sample, sequenced in a study of T cells in Graves' hyperthyroidism and ophthalmopathy (dated by TCRdb to about 2019). Library preparation employed multiplex PCR. The run used an Illumina HiSeq 2000. The TCR beta CDR3 regions were amplified from RNA transcripts. A first-round RT-PCR of the TCR CDR3 used the HTBI primer set with the Qiagen OneStep RT-PCR kit. TCRdb cleaned the public reads at Q25 with fastp, built clones with MiXCR and kept in-frame beta chains. All rows with the same CDR3 protein become a single entry with the most common DNA and genes. A total of about 300,000 distinct CDR3 sequences appear in this sample, around a sixth of them only once. The biggest ten clones account for approximately 31% of the sample. Sequenced input: blood. These receptors originate from a man between 25 and 39 years old with Graves' hyperthyroidism.

This clonotype was picked up many times. The chain employs TRBV18 and TRBJ1-2; 8 positions agree with TRBD1. This CDR3 has 15 residues. Germline-derived CDR1 and CDR2 are KGHSH and LQKENI. Trimming cost V 8 bases and J 7 bases; bases outside gene matches: 15. Here the CDR3 DNA reads TGTGCCAGCCCCAGAGCCCAGGGGGCAGAGGCTGGCTACACCTTC. The encoded protein is CASPRAQGAEAGYTF.

V is TRBV6-1 and J is TRBJ1-2; D might be TRBD1 (5 bases). Germline CDR1 MNHNS, CDR2 SASEGT. The CDR3 length is 14 residues. The V and J ends lost 5 bases and 5 bases respectively, with 15 bases between them. DNA of the CDR3: TGTGCCAGCAGTTACGGAGGAAGGGGATATGGCTACACCTTC. Translating gives CASSYGGRGYGYTF.

Remarks on this clonotype: A much larger clone differs from this one at a single base, so this may be a read error. This sequence joins TRBV20-1 and TRBJ2-7; D gene uncertain. CDR3 length: 13 residues. Deletions cut 5 bases from V and 5 bases from J, with 16 bases between. The V gene's germline CDR1 is DFQATT and CDR2 SNEGSKA (reference sequence). This CDR3 is CSASDPVGHEQYF. The CDR3 bases are TGCAGTGCTTCGGACCCAGTGGGCCACGAGCAGTACTTC.

The rearrangement links TRBV7-9 to TRBJ2-2; 11 bases agree with TRBD2. This CDR3 is built from 17 residues. V shed 5 bases, J shed 7 bases, and the junction held 12 bases outside the gene matches. Germline values: CDR1 SEHNR, CDR2 FQNEAQ (reference sequence). The CDR3 sequence: CASSDHTSGRSNGELFF. The CDR3 DNA reads as TGTGCCAGCAGCGACCACACTAGCGGGAGATCTAACGGGGAGCTGTTTTTT.

This clonotype was counted many times. This chain links TRBV7-3 with TRBJ2-7; possibly TRBD2 for D (6 bases). The CDR3 runs 20 residues. V was cut by 0 bases and J by 0 bases, with 24 bases left in between. The germline V gene encodes CDR1 SGHTA and CDR2 FQGTGA. CDR3 in amino acids: CASSLTAPLAYPISSYEQYF. The CDR3, as DNA: TGTGCCAGCAGCTTAACAGCCCCCCTAGCGTACCCGATAAGCTCCTACGAGCAGTACTTC.

The table lists this clonotype with many counts. The chain employs TRBV5-1 and TRBJ2-2, with D perhaps being TRBD1 or TRBD2 (5 bases each). V dropped 3 bases and J dropped 9 bases, with 12 bases sitting between them. This CDR3 comprises 13 residues. Per germline, CDR1 SGHRS and CDR2 YFSETQ. CDR3 DNA: TGCGCCAGCAGCTCAGACGGGACCCGGGAGCTGTTTTTT. This codes for CASSSDGTRELFF.

As to this clonotype: This may be a read error: a much more frequent sequence differs by one nucleotide. The chain carries TRBV6-5 and TRBJ1-4; D remains ambiguous. The CDR3 runs to 14 residues. In germline, CDR1 is MNHEY, CDR2 SVGAGI. V dropped 2 bases and J dropped 8 bases, with 12 bases sitting between them. CDR3 nucleotides: TGTGCCAGCAGTTACCAGAGTTTCAACGAAAAACTGTTTTTT. It encodes CASSYQSFNEKLFF.

This clonotype was seen a few times. The chain joins TRBV27 to TRBJ2-2, with unresolved D. The CDR3 sequence is 15 residues long. The germline V and J ends were trimmed by 7 bases and 3 bases, with 15 bases remaining between them. Germline CDR1 is MNHEY and CDR2 is SMNVEV (reference sequence). This CDR3 reads CASTTANRYTGELFF. The CDR3 region has the DNA TGTGCCAGCACTACGGCGAACAGATACACCGGGGAGCTGTTTTTT.

The gene calls are TRBV4-1 and TRBJ2-7, with 10 bases matching TRBD2. The CDR3 contains 16 residues. The J segment lost 3 bases and the V segment lost 1 base, leaving 6 bases of the junction unmatched. From germline, CDR1 is MGHRA and CDR2 YSYEKL. CDR3 loop: CASSQGPAGGLYEQYF. CDR3 DNA: TGCGCCAGCAGCCAAGGACCAGCGGGAGGGCTCTACGAGCAGTACTTC.

The chain has TRBV7-2 and TRBJ2-1, with 12 bases identical to TRBD2. The V gene's germline CDR1 is SGHTA and CDR2 FQGNSA. V gave up 1 base and J gave up 7 bases; unmatched junction bases: 5. CDR3 length equals 16 residues. Here the CDR3 DNA reads TGTGCCAGCAGCTTAGTAGGGACTAGCGGGCAAAATGAGCAGTTCTTC. Its protein product is CASSLVGTSGQNEQFF.

This clonotype was seen many times. The rearrangement links TRBV2 to TRBJ2-5; D is unclear. In germline, CDR1 is SNHLY, CDR2 FYNNEI. CDR3 length: 15 amino acids. Trimming took off 7 bases at V and 3 bases at J, with 18 bases between the two ends. The CDR3 DNA reads TGTGCCAGCACTGACCCGGAGAACGCTAAAGAGACCCAGTACTTC. It specifies CASTDPENAKETQYF.

This clonotype was counted at least ten times. The chain employs TRBV7-9 and TRBJ2-7, with 9 bases fitting TRBD2. The germline gives CDR1 SEHNR, CDR2 FQNEAQ (reference sequence). Unmatched junction bases numbered 7, after V lost 5 bases and J lost 2 bases. The CDR3 consists of 15 residues. The CDR3 is CASSRLAEKTYEQYF. The CDR3, as DNA: TGTGCCAGCAGCCGACTAGCGGAGAAAACCTACGAGCAGTACTTC.

This clonotype has a count of ten or more. The CDR3 DNA reads as TGTGCCAGCAGTGGTCCCGGGACTAGCGCTTACACTTACACCTACGAGCAGTACTTC. Translated, it gives CASSGPGTSAYTYTYEQYF. The genes are TRBV12-3 or TRBV12-4 and TRBJ2-7; 10 bases align to TRBD2. Trimming cost V 5 bases and J 2 bases; bases outside gene matches: 18. The CDR3 consists of 19 residues.

This clonotype came up many times. J is TRBJ1-1 and V is TRBV12-3 or TRBV12-4; 11 positions agree with TRBD1. This CDR3 comprises 16 residues. With V trimmed by 1 base and J by 4 bases, 5 bases remained unmatched. The CDR3 DNA is TGTGCCAGCAGTTTAGGGACAGGGGGCGCCTCCACTGAAGCTTTCTTT. This sequence encodes CASSLGTGGASTEAFF.

This clonotype was observed at least ten times. V is TRBV6-5 and J is TRBJ2-5; no firm D call. From germline, CDR1 is MNHEY and CDR2 SVGAGI. The CDR3 runs to 14 residues. Trimming left V 2 bases short and J 5 bases short, with 12 bases between. The CDR3: CASSYETDSETQYF. CDR3 nucleotides: TGTGCCAGCAGTTACGAAACCGATTCTGAGACCCAGTACTTC.

The chain employs TRBV11-2 and TRBJ2-6; D may match TRBD1 or TRBD2 (6 bases each). The CDR3 extends over 20 amino acids. Trimming took off 1 base at V and 4 bases at J, with 23 bases between the two ends. Germline V lookup: CDR1 SGHAT, CDR2 FQNNGV. CDR3 in DNA: TGTGCCAGCAGCTTAGTGCCCCTGGGGCAGGGGAGGTCCGGGGCCAACGTCCTGACTTTC. Translating it yields CASSLVPLGQGRSGANVLTF.

This clonotype was recorded many times. The chain recombines TRBV3-1 with TRBJ2-5; D may be TRBD1 (6 bases). Germline values: CDR1 LGHDT, CDR2 YNNKEL (reference sequence). The CDR3 is made up of 15 amino acids. V was cut by 0 bases and J by 1 base, with 9 bases left in between. DNA of the CDR3: TGTGCCAGCAGCCAAGATGAAGGGGGCCAAGAGACCCAGTACTTC. Its protein is CASSQDEGGQETQYF.

This clonotype was recorded at least ten times. The V gene is TRBV20-1, the J gene TRBJ2-5, with 14 bases aligning to TRBD2. CDR1 and CDR2 from the germline V gene are DFQATT and SNEGSKA (reference sequence). CDR3 size: 17 residues. V was pared by 6 bases and J by 3 bases, with 12 bases of the junction left unmatched. CDR3 amino acids: CSAYWTSGRRLEETQYF. The DNA for the CDR3 is TGCAGTGCGTACTGGACTAGCGGGAGGAGGCTGGAAGAGACCCAGTACTTC.

This clonotype has at least ten counts. The rearrangement links TRBV20-1 to TRBJ2-5; D remains unclear. The CDR3 sequence is 12 residues long. Germline loops: CDR1 DFQATT, CDR2 SNEGSKA (reference sequence). V lost 8 bases to trimming and J lost 1 base, with 11 bases between them. The CDR3 is CSTKKGQETQYF. DNA for the CDR3: TGCAGTACCAAAAAAGGCCAAGAGACCCAGTACTTC.

The rearrangement uses TRBV5-8 and TRBJ2-3; possibly TRBD2 for D (5 bases). The V gene lost 4 bases and the J gene lost 3 bases, with 18 bases spanning the gap. This CDR3 region has 16 residues. Germline V gene sequence: CDR1 SGHTS, CDR2 YDEGEE. The CDR3 nucleotides are TGTGCCAGCAGCGGAAGACCAGGAGGTGGGACAGATACGCAGTATTTT. It specifies CASSGRPGGGTDTQYF. Full variable domain (remainder filled in from reference TRBV5-8 and TRBJ2-3): EAGVTQSPTHLIKTRGQQATLRCSPISGHTSVYWYQQALGLGLQFLLWYDEGEERNRGNFPPRFSGRQFPNYSSELNVNALELEDSALYLCASSGRPGGGTDTQYFGPGTRLTVL.

The rearrangement links TRBV2 to TRBJ2-2, with 10 bases identical to TRBD2. Germline loops: CDR1 SNHLY, CDR2 FYNNEI. This CDR3 is 15 amino acids long. After removal of 3 bases from V and 5 bases from J, the junction contained 3 bases not matched to a gene. The CDR3 nucleotides read TGTGCCAGCAGTGATACAGCGGGAGGGACCGGGGAGCTGTTTTTT. Amino acid sequence: CASSDTAGGTGELFF.

This clonotype was seen more than once but under ten times. The CDR3 here is CASNKRQGGGYTF. The CDR3 DNA reads TGTGCCAGCAACAAAAGACAGGGGGGTGGCTACACCTTC. The chain recombines TRBV12-3 or TRBV12-4 with TRBJ1-2; 9 bases are a match to TRBD1. The V and J ends lost 7 bases and 7 bases, in that order; junction bases with no gene match: 7. The CDR3 length is 13 residues.

This clonotype was recorded many times. The V call is TRBV12-3 or TRBV12-4, the J call TRBJ2-1; D ambiguous. The length of the CDR3 is 15 residues. The V end was cut by 1 base, the J end by 8 bases, with 15 bases between. The CDR3 bases are TGTGCCAGCAGTTTAGGGGTCCCCCCCTGGGATGAGCAGTTCTTC. It codes for CASSLGVPPWDEQFF.

This clonotype has at least ten counts. V gene TRBV5-1 combines with J gene TRBJ2-1; perhaps TRBD2 as D (6 bases). Trimming shortened V by 4 bases and J by 9 bases, and 14 bases separated the two germline ends. Germline V CDR1 and CDR2: SGHRS, YFSETQ. The CDR3 has 13 residues. The DNA for the CDR3 is TGCGCCAGCAGCGTGCTTGGGGGGACTGAGCAGTTCTTC. Its translation: CASSVLGGTEQFF.

The rearrangement links TRBV14 to TRBJ2-3; D is perhaps TRBD1 or TRBD2 (6 bases each). V lost 4 bases to trimming and J lost 3 bases, with 17 bases between them. Germline V CDR1 and CDR2: SGHDN, FVKESK. This CDR3 has 16 residues. This chain's CDR3 is CASSLVQGGRTDTQYF. Written as DNA, the CDR3 is TGTGCCAGCAGCCTCGTACAGGGAGGTCGAACAGATACGCAGTATTTT.

The chain's CDR3 is CASSLVSQQETQYF. For the CDR3, the DNA is TGCGCCAGCAGCTTGGTTTCACAGCAAGAGACCCAGTACTTC. The chain combines TRBV5-1 with TRBJ2-5, with D hard to call. V lost 0 bases and J lost 2, with 8 bases in between. The length of the CDR3 is 14 residues. CDR1 is SGHRS, CDR2 YFSETQ, per germline.

This clonotype has only a few counts. The V call is TRBV6-1, the J call TRBJ2-1; TRBD1 agrees at 9 bases. This CDR3 is 13 amino acids long. CDR1 is MNHNS and CDR2 is SASEGT in the germline V gene. With V trimmed by 8 bases and J by 8 bases, 7 bases remained unmatched. CDR3 residues: CASGQGMVDEQFF. The CDR3 nucleotides are TGTGCCAGCGGACAGGGGATGGTTGATGAGCAGTTCTTC.

The J gene is TRBJ2-5, the V gene TRBV30; TRBD2 aligns across 8 bases. Germline V gene lookup returns CDR1 GTSNPN and CDR2 SVGIG (reference sequence). The V segment lost 0 bases and the J segment 4 bases; nucleotides outside the gene matches: 13. The CDR3 contains 17 residues. Here the CDR3 DNA reads TGTGCCTGGAGTGTACGGGTTAGCGGGGACCTGGGAGAGACCCAGTACTTC. Protein: CAWSVRVSGDLGETQYF.

This clonotype occurred a few times. This could be a read error, since a much larger clone is one nucleotide away. The chain joins TRBV11-2 to TRBJ2-1; TRBD2 aligns across 9 bases. The CDR3 contains 15 residues. CDR1 is SGHAT and CDR2 is FQNNGV in the germline V gene. The V and J ends lost 4 bases and 4 bases, in that order; junction bases with no gene match: 5. CDR3 protein: CASSSSSGTYNEQFF. The CDR3 DNA is TGTGCCAGCAGCTCATCTAGCGGGACGTACAATGAGCAGTTCTTC.

This clonotype was recorded many times. This CDR3 reads CSGTRGQVTQYF. DNA of the CDR3: TGCAGTGGCACAAGGGGACAAGTTACGCAGTATTTT. The genes are TRBV20-1 and TRBJ2-3, with D maybe TRBD1 (6 bases). The V end was cut by 7 bases, the J end by 8 bases, with 16 bases between. The germline V gene encodes CDR1 DFQATT and CDR2 SNEGSKA (reference sequence). The CDR3 loop spans 12 amino acids.

This clonotype was recorded at least ten times. The chain recombines TRBV11-2 with TRBJ2-1, with D perhaps matching TRBD1 (5 bases). Germline values: CDR1 SGHAT, CDR2 FQNNGV. Trimming pared 5 bases from V and 3 bases from J, leaving 14 bases between. The CDR3 has 15 residues. CDR3 amino acids: CASSPKGPYYNEQFF. The CDR3 DNA is TGTGCCAGCAGCCCCAAGGGGCCCTACTACAATGAGCAGTTCTTC.